The 29 T cell receptor beta chains given below trace back to one sample, sequenced in a study of cytomegalovirus exposure and HLA in healthy donors. Repertoires were generated with immunoSEQ multiplex PCR, while TCRdb's copy carries only in-frame clones and drops some. Here the sample spans about 130,000 clones, approximately 94% being singletons. Sequencing was done on a sample of PBMCs. The source is a woman in her late teens or twenties in good health and CMV-seronegative.

This chain links TRBV9 with TRBJ1-4, with a possible D match to TRBD1 (5 bases). Between the trimmed V and J ends, which lost 3 bases and 8 bases, there was a span of 8 bases. Germline values: CDR1 SGDLS, CDR2 YYNGEE. The CDR3 covers 12 residues. The DNA for the CDR3 is TGTGCCAGCAGCGACGCAGGGGAAAAACTGTTTTTT. Protein sequence: CASSDAGEKLFF.

The V gene is TRBV30, the J gene TRBJ2-5; D gene ambiguous. Per the germline V gene, CDR1 is GTSNPN and CDR2 is SVGIG (reference sequence). V lost 2 bases to trimming and J lost 1 base, with 8 bases between them. This CDR3 is built from 13 residues. Here the CDR3 reads CAWSYGLQETQYF. The CDR3 region has the DNA TGTGCCTGGAGTTATGGCCTCCAAGAGACCCAGTACTTC.

The chain is built from TRBV6-1 and TRBJ1-1, with 7 bases fitting TRBD1. The CDR3 is 15 amino acids. The V gene's germline CDR1 is MNHNS and CDR2 SASEGT. After removal of 3 bases from V and 1 base from J, the junction contained 5 bases not matched to a gene. The CDR3 loop is CASSEGWDRNTEAFF. The CDR3, as DNA: TGTGCCAGCAGTGAGGGTTGGGACAGGAACACTGAAGCTTTCTTT.

J is TRBJ1-5 and V is TRBV6-1, with D hard to call. Trimming removed 8 bases from V and 0 bases from J, with 11 bases in between. This CDR3 spans 14 amino acids. Germline V lookup: CDR1 MNHNS, CDR2 SASEGT. The CDR3 DNA reads TGTGCCAGCCGGGAGAGGTCTAGCAATCAGCCCCAGCATTTT. Translating it yields CASRERSSNQPQHF.

V gene TRBV6-6 combines with J gene TRBJ2-5; D remains ambiguous. The CDR3 length is 11 residues. Germline V gene sequence: CDR1 MNHNY, CDR2 SVGAGI (reference sequence). Trimming removed 5 bases at V and 1 base at J, with 2 bases between. The CDR3 loop is CASSRQETQYF. The CDR3 bases are TGTGCCAGCAGTCGCCAAGAGACCCAGTACTTC.

Here the CDR3 DNA reads TGTGCCACCAGCAGAGATCAGTACAGGGGGTCCACCGGGGAGCTGTTTTTT. This gives the protein CATSRDQYRGSTGELFF. The rearrangement joins TRBV15 to TRBJ2-2; 8 nucleotides match TRBD1. CDR3 size: 17 residues. V trimming: 0 bases; J trimming: 4 bases; junction bases outside the gene matches: 7. Germline CDR1 LNHNV, CDR2 YYDKDF (reference sequence). The full variable domain, completed using reference TRBV15 and TRBJ2-2, is DAMVIQNPRYQVTQFGKPVTLSCSQTLNHNVMYWYQQKSSQAPKLLFHYYDKDFNNEADTPDNFQSRRPNTSFCFLDIRSPGLGDTAMYLCATSRDQYRGSTGELFFGEGSRLTVL.

The V and J genes are TRBV9 and TRBJ2-1; 9 bases align to TRBD2. CDR3 length: 15 residues. V trimming: 3 bases; J trimming: 8 bases; junction bases outside the gene matches: 9. Per germline, CDR1 SGDLS and CDR2 YYNGEE. The CDR3 spells CASSASGGKPHEQFF. The CDR3 bases are TGTGCCAGCAGCGCGAGCGGGGGGAAGCCTCATGAGCAGTTCTTC.

This chain connects TRBV7-8 to TRBJ2-2, with D tentatively TRBD2 (6 bases). The CDR3 is made up of 15 amino acids. Germline values: CDR1 SGHVS, CDR2 FQNEAQ. V lost 5 bases and J lost 6, with 16 bases in between. The CDR3 sequence: CASSPLLAEAGELFF. In nucleotides, the CDR3 is TGTGCCAGCAGCCCGTTACTAGCCGAGGCCGGGGAGCTGTTTTTT.

The rearrangement links TRBV30 to TRBJ2-1, with 11 bases identical to TRBD1. Germline-derived CDR1 and CDR2 are GTSNPN and SVGIG (reference sequence). V gave up 7 bases and J gave up 12 bases; unmatched junction bases: 5. This CDR3 has 11 amino acids. The CDR3 DNA sequence: TGTGCCTTGGGACAGGGGGTCGGGCAGTTCTTC. It specifies CALGQGVGQFF.

This clone occurred once. The chain links TRBV5-5 to TRBJ2-3; 9 nucleotides agree with TRBD1. CDR1 is SGHKS and CDR2 is YYEKEE in the germline V gene (reference sequence). The CDR3 has 15 residues. The V gene end was trimmed by 2 bases and the J gene end by 5 bases; junction bases not matched to a gene: 6. CDR3 coding DNA: TGTGCCAGCAGCTTATGGACAGGGGTTAGAGATACGCAGTATTTT. Amino acids: CASSLWTGVRDTQYF. Drawing the rest from reference TRBV5-5 and TRBJ2-3, the complete variable domain is DAGVTQSPTHLIKTRGQQVTLRCSPISGHKSVSWYQQVLGQGPQFIFQYYEKEERGRGNFPDRFSARQFPNYSSELNVNALLLGDSALYLCASSLWTGVRDTQYFGPGTRLTVL.

This clone was seen once. The V gene is TRBV27, the J gene TRBJ2-5; 9 bases align to TRBD2. The V gene's germline CDR1 is MNHEY and CDR2 SMNVEV (reference sequence). Trimming cost V 4 bases and J 4 bases; bases outside gene matches: 7. The CDR3 is 15 amino acids. In DNA form, the CDR3 reads TGTGCCAGCAGTTCGTTAGCGGGAGTAGCAGAGACCCAGTACTTC. Protein: CASSSLAGVAETQYF.

This chain links TRBV6-1 with TRBJ1-1; D not resolved. Trimming took off 2 bases at V and 4 bases at J, with 8 bases between the two ends. Per the germline V gene, CDR1 is MNHNS and CDR2 is SASEGT. There are 13 residues in the CDR3. This chain's CDR3 is CASSEQVLTEAFF. The DNA for the CDR3 is TGTGCCAGCAGTGAACAGGTTCTCACTGAAGCTTTCTTT.

This rearrangement joins TRBV5-6 to TRBJ1-5, with unresolved D. Germline V gene sequence: CDR1 SGHDT, CDR2 YYEEEE. V dropped 2 bases and J dropped 3 bases, with 9 bases sitting between them. The CDR3 contains 14 residues. CDR3 loop: CASSLFGYNQPQHF. Here the CDR3 DNA reads TGTGCCAGCAGCTTATTCGGGTACAATCAGCCCCAGCATTTT.

This chain uses TRBV10-1 with TRBJ2-1, with TRBD1 matching 7 bases. Trimming removed 2 bases from V and 2 bases from J; junction bases left unmatched: 3. CDR1 and CDR2 from the germline V gene are WNHNN and SYGVQD (reference sequence). The CDR3 consists of 15 residues. CDR3 DNA: TGCGCCAGCAGTGAGCCAGGGACAGCCTACAATGAGCAGTTCTTC. It encodes CASSEPGTAYNEQFF.

This rearrangement joins TRBV10-1 to TRBJ2-7; TRBD1 matches 7 bases. The trim removed 4 bases at V and 5 bases at J, leaving 2 bases unmatched. The CDR3 is made up of 12 amino acids. The germline V gene has CDR1 WNHNN and CDR2 SYGVQD (reference sequence). The CDR3 here is CASSGDRDEQYF. CDR3 coding DNA: TGCGCCAGCAGTGGGGACAGAGACGAGCAGTACTTC.

This clone was seen only once. V and J are TRBV6-5 and TRBJ2-7; 8 nucleotides agree with TRBD1. CDR1 and CDR2 (germline): MNHEY, SVGAGI. Losses at the gene ends were 6 bases for V and 2 bases for J; bases not matched to a gene: 6. The CDR3 runs 14 residues. CDR3 amino acids: CASSYRDRPYEQYF. CDR3 sequence (DNA): TGTGCCAGCAGCTACCGGGACAGGCCCTACGAGCAGTACTTC.

J is TRBJ2-7 and V is TRBV5-1; 8 bases match TRBD1. Germline V gene data show CDR1 as SGHRS and CDR2 as YFSETQ. Trimming at V came to 4 bases and at J to 3 bases, leaving 6 bases not matched to a gene. The CDR3 has 14 residues. CDR3 in amino acids: CASSPEGQVYEQYF. The DNA for the CDR3 is TGCGCCAGCAGCCCAGAGGGACAGGTCTACGAGCAGTACTTC.

This clone appeared a single time. The rearrangement links TRBV11-2 to TRBJ2-7; 12 bases fit TRBD1. Unmatched junction bases numbered 9, after V lost 5 bases and J lost 7 bases. The CDR3 sequence is 15 residues long. Germline V CDR1 and CDR2: SGHAT, FQNNGV. The DNA for the CDR3 is TGTGCCAGCAGCCGTTTCCGGGACAGGGGGCGGGAGCAGTACTTC. It encodes CASSRFRDRGREQYF.

This chain joins TRBV30 and TRBJ1-6, with a possible D match to TRBD1 (6 bases). The CDR3 consists of 16 residues. The ends were cut back, 4 bases at V and 9 bases at J, with 22 bases in the middle. The germline V gene encodes CDR1 GTSNPN and CDR2 SVGIG (reference sequence). The DNA of the CDR3 is TGTGCCTGGACCTCCCTCCAGGGGTATTCGGGTTCACCCCTCCACTTT. It encodes CAWTSLQGYSGSPLHF.

The chain carries TRBV5-1 and TRBJ1-1; D remains ambiguous. This CDR3 spans 14 amino acids. Trimming removed 0 bases from V and 11 bases from J, with 17 bases in between. In germline, CDR1 is SGHRS, CDR2 YFSETQ. The DNA of the CDR3 is TGCGCCAGCAGCTTGGCCGTGAACCCGAGGAGGGCTTTCTTT. This encodes CASSLAVNPRRAFF.

This chain connects TRBV9 to TRBJ2-5, with TRBD2 matching 7 bases. J was trimmed by 1 base and V by 0 bases; bases with no gene match: 6. Germline CDR1 reads SGDLS; CDR2 reads YYNGEE. This CDR3 has 16 residues. This CDR3 reads CASSVAGIAGQETQYF. The CDR3 DNA reads TGTGCCAGCAGCGTAGCTGGGATAGCGGGCCAAGAGACCCAGTACTTC.

CDR3 bases: TGTGCCAGCAGCCTGACAGGGGACACTGAAGCTTTCTTT. Its protein is CASSLTGDTEAFF. V usage is TRBV7-3 and J usage is TRBJ1-1; 8 bases are a match to TRBD1. Germline V CDR1 and CDR2: SGHTA, FQGTGA. The CDR3 spans 13 residues. Unmatched junction bases numbered 2, after V lost 5 bases and J lost 3 bases.

V gene TRBV29-1 combines with J gene TRBJ1-3, with D unresolved. The CDR3 is 19 residues long. Trimming stripped 2 bases from V and 0 bases from J, with 23 bases between. The germline CDR1 and CDR2 sequences are SQVTM and ANQGSEA. The CDR3 DNA reads TGCAGCGTTGAATTCTCCTCCTATGGGGAGATCCACTCTGGAAACACCATATATTTT. Amino acid sequence: CSVEFSSYGEIHSGNTIYF. Full variable domain (rest looked up from reference TRBV29-1 and TRBJ1-3): SAVISQKPSRDICQRGTSLTIQCQVDSQVTMMFWYRQQPGQSLTLIATANQGSEATYESGFVIDKFPISRPNLTFSTLTVSNMSPEDSSIYLCSVEFSSYGEIHSGNTIYFGEGSWLTVV.

The gene calls are TRBV2 and TRBJ1-5, with no clear D. Germline V gene lookup returns CDR1 SNHLY and CDR2 FYNNEI. Trimming stripped 4 bases from V and 3 bases from J, with 7 bases between. The CDR3 loop spans 13 amino acids. The CDR3 DNA follows: TGTGCCAGCAGTGCAGGAATCAATCAGCCCCAGCATTTT. Its protein is CASSAGINQPQHF. Supplemented by reference TRBV2 and TRBJ1-5, the full variable domain reads EPEVTQTPSHQVTQMGQEVILRCVPISNHLYFYWYRQILGQKVEFLVSFYNNEISEKSEIFDDQFSVERPDGSNFTLKIRSTKLEDSAMYFCASSAGINQPQHFGDGTRLSIL.

This chain joins TRBV30 and TRBJ2-1; the D gene is possibly TRBD1 (5 bases). The V and J ends lost 4 bases and 9 bases respectively, with 7 bases between them. The CDR3 spans 10 residues. Germline-derived CDR1 and CDR2 are GTSNPN and SVGIG (reference sequence). The CDR3 is CAWTGPEQFF. CDR3 bases: TGTGCCTGGACAGGGCCTGAGCAGTTCTTC.

The genes are TRBV30 and TRBJ1-1, with 8 bases fitting TRBD1. V lost 3 bases, J lost 5 bases, and 8 bases stayed unmatched. The CDR3 runs to 14 residues. Per germline, CDR1 GTSNPN and CDR2 SVGIG (reference sequence). CDR3 in amino acids: CAWSLLRGRTEAFF. CDR3 coding DNA: TGTGCCTGGAGCCTTCTCAGGGGGCGGACTGAAGCTTTCTTT.

CDR3 amino acids: CASSLQADTGELFF. The DNA for the CDR3 is TGTGCCAGCAGCTTACAAGCCGACACCGGGGAGCTGTTTTTT. J is TRBJ2-2 and V is TRBV7-9; D gene uncertain. The germline V gene encodes CDR1 SEHNR and CDR2 FQNEAQ (reference sequence). V was trimmed by 2 bases and J by 3 bases, leaving 7 bases between them. The CDR3 is 14 residues long.

V is TRBV30 and J is TRBJ2-6, with 9 bases aligning to TRBD1. Germline V gene sequence: CDR1 GTSNPN, CDR2 SVGIG (reference sequence). CDR3 length equals 18 residues. J was trimmed by 4 bases and V by 8 bases; bases with no gene match: 18. CDR3 amino acids: CAGPRDRAGGSGANVLTF. CDR3 nucleotide sequence: TGTGCCGGACCCCGGGACAGGGCTGGGGGCTCGGGGGCCAACGTCCTGACTTTC.

The chain uses TRBV5-1 and TRBJ2-5, with TRBD1 identical over 9 bases. With 4 bases clipped from V and 2 bases from J, the junction kept 6 bases outside the gene matches. The CDR3 length is 15 residues. The germline CDR1 and CDR2 sequences are SGHRS and YFSETQ. The CDR3 DNA sequence: TGCGCCAGCAGCCGATGGACAGGGGAACAAGAGACCCAGTACTTC. It translates to CASSRWTGEQETQYF.